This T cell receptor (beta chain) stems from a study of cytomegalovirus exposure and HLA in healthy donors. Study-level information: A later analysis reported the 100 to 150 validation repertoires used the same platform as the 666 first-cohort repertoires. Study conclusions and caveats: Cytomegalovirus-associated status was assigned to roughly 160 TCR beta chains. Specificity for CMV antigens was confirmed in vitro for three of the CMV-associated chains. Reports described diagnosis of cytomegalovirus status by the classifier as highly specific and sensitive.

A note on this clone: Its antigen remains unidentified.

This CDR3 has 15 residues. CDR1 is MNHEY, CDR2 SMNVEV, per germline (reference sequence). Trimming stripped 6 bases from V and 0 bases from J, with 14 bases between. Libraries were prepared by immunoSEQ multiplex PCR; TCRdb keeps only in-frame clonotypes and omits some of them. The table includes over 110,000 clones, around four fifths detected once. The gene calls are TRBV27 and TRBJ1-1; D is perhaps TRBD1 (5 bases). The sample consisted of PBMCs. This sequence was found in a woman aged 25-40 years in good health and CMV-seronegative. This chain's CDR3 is CASSPRGRLNTEAFF. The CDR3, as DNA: TGTGCCAGCAGCCCGCGGGGCAGATTGAACACTGAAGCTTTCTTT.